One sample yielded the 2 T cell receptor beta chains listed below, sequenced in a study of blood T cell repertoires in COVID-19. Measured with immunoSEQ multiplex PCR; TCRdb has only the in-frame clones, and not every one. The sample includes almost 250,000 clones, around nine tenths of them seen just once. Sequencing input: PBMCs or T cells enriched from blood (not recorded which). These receptors came from a woman aged 30 to 39 who had recovered from COVID-19.

The chain recombines TRBV6-2 or TRBV6-3 with TRBJ2-7; the match to TRBD2 covers 8 bases. The CDR3 length is 16 residues. The junction had 11 bases not matched to a gene; V was cut back by 2 bases and J by 5 bases. The germline V gene encodes CDR1 MNHEY and CDR2 SVGEGT. The CDR3 DNA sequence: TGTGCCAGCAGTTACGAGGCGGGAGGAAGGAAAGACGAGCAGTACTTC. As protein: CASSYEAGGRKDEQYF.

V is TRBV27 and J is TRBJ1-1, with a weak D call TRBD1 (5 bases). CDR3 size: 13 residues. Deletions cut 3 bases from V and 11 bases from J, with 16 bases between. CDR1 and CDR2 from the germline V gene are MNHEY and SMNVEV (reference sequence). As DNA, the CDR3 is TGTGCCAGCAGTTTTTCAGTCAGGGAGGAGGCTTTCTTT. Protein: CASSFSVREEAFF.